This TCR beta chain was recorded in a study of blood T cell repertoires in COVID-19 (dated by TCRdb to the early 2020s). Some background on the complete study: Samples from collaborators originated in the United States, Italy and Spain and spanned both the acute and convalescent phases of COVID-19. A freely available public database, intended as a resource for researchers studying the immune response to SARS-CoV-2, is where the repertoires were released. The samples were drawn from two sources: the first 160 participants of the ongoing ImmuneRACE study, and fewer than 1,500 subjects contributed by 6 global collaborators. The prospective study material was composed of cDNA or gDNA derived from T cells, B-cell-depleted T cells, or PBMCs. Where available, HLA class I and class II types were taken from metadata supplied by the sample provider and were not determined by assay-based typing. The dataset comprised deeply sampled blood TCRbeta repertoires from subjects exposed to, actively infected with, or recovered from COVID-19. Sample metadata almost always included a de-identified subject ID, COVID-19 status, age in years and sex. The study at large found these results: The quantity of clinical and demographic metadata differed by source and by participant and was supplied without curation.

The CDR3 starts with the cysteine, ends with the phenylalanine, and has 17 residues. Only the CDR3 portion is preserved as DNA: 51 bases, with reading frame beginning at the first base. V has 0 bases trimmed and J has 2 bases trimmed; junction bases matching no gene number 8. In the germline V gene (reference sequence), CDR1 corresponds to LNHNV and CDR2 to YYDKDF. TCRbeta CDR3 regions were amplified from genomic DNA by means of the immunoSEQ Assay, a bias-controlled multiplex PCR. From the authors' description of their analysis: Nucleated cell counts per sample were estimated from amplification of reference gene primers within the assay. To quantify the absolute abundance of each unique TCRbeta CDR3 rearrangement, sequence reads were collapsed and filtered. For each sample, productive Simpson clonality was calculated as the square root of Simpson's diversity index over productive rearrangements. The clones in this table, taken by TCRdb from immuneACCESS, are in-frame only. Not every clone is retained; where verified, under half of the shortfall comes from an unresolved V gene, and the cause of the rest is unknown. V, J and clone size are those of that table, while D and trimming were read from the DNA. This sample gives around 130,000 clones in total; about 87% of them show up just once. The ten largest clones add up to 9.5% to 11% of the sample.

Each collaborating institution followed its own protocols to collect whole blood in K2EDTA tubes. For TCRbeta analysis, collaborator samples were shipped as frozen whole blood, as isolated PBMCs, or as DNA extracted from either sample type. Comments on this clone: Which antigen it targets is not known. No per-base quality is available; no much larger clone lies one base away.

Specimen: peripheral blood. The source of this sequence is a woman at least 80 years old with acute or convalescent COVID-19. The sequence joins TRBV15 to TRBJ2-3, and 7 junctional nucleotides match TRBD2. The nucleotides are TGTGCCACCAGCAGAGATGGCGGCGGGGGAACCACAGATACGCAGTATTTT. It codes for CATSRDGGGGTTDTQYF.